Below, one T cell receptor beta chain is given with its context. Its specificity is not known. Construction of TCR beta libraries was performed using quantitative 5'-RACE with molecular barcodes. TCRdb analysed the 5' RACE reads with MiXCR anew, one entry per CDR3 protein. The sample includes about 450,000 distinct CDR3 sequences, roughly 26% of them seen just once. The data were obtained in a study of CD8 T cells in ankylosing spondylitis. General study results and limits: Among TCR beta sequences, a motif of 7 to 9 highly homologous variants appeared characteristic of ankylosing spondylitis blood. As for the disease-linked clones, they showed a CD8+ phenotype and occurred at relatively low frequencies in peripheral blood. Existing reports had already noted some motif variants in reactive arthritis synovial fluid and blood.

V was pared by 4 bases and J by 7 bases, with 19 bases between. Germline V gives CDR1 SGHTA, CDR2 FQGNSA. CDR3 length equals 15 residues. The sequence came from a male donor with ankylosing spondylitis. This chain joins TRBV7-2 and TRBJ1-2, with D maybe TRBD1 (6 bases). Sample: blood, either unsorted or a sorted T cell fraction (not recorded which). The CDR3 is CASSSLIQGMGGYTF. CDR3 coding DNA: TGTGCCAGCAGCTCACTCATTCAGGGGATGGGTGGCTACACCTTC.